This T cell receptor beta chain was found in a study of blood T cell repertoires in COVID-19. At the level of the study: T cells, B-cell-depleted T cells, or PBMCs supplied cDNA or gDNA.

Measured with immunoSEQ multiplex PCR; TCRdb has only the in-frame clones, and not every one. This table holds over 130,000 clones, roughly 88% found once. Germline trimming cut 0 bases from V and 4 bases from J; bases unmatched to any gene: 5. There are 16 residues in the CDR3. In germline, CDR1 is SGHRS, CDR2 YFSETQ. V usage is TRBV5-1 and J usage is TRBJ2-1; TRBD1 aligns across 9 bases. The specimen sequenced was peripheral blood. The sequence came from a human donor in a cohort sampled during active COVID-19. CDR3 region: CASSLAHRGQYNEQFF. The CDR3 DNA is TGCGCCAGCAGCTTGGCCCACAGGGGGCAGTACAATGAGCAGTTCTTC. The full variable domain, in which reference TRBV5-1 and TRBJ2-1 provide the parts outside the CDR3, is KAGVTQTPRYLIKTRGQQVTLSCSPISGHRSVSWYQQTPGQGLQFLFEYFSETQRNKGNFPGRFSGRQFSNSRSEMNVSTLELGDSALYLCASSLAHRGQYNEQFFGPGTRLTVL.